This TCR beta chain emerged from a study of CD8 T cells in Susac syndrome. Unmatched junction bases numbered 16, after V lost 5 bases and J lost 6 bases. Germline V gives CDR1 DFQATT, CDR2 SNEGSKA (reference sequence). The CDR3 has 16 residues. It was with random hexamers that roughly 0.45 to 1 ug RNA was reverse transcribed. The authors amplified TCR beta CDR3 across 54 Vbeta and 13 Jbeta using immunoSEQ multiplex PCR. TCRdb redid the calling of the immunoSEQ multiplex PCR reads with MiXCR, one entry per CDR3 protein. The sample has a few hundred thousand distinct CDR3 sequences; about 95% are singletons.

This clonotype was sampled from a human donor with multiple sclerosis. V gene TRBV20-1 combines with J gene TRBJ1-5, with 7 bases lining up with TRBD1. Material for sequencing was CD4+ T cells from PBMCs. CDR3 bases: TGCAGTGCTGGGGCCTCGGGCAGGGGGGCAGGTCAGCCCCAGCATTTT. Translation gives CSAGASGRGAGQPQHF.